The 4 T cell receptor beta chains below were found in one sample sequenced in a study of blood T cell repertoires in COVID-19. TCRdb's table, derived via immunoSEQ multiplex PCR, lists solely in-frame clones and lacks some. The sample includes approximately 310,000 clones, approximately 83% of them seen just once. The sequenced material came from PBMCs or T cells enriched from blood (not recorded which). These receptors came from a man aged 25 to 40 who had recovered from COVID-19.

The chain employs TRBV3-1 (or the pseudogene TRBV3-2) and TRBJ2-5, with TRBD1 identical over 7 bases. Germline values: CDR1 LGHDT, CDR2 YNNKEL (reference sequence). The CDR3 loop spans 12 amino acids. The V segment lost 4 bases and the J segment 12 bases; nucleotides outside the gene matches: 8. The chain's CDR3 is CASSPGTATKYF. For the CDR3, the DNA is TGTGCCAGCAGCCCAGGGACAGCAACCAAGTACTTC.

The chain links TRBV7-3 to TRBJ1-2; D is uncertain. The CDR3 has 16 amino acids. Germline CDR1 is SGHTA and CDR2 is FQGTGA. V was shortened by 6 bases and J by 0 bases, with 17 bases between the two germline ends. The CDR3 DNA reads as TGTGCCAGCAGAATCACGTCCGGGGAGTCTAACTATGGCTACACCTTC. Amino acids: CASRITSGESNYGYTF.

This clone was seen more than once but under ten times. The V call is TRBV2, the J call TRBJ1-2; D may be TRBD1 (5 bases). The CDR3 consists of 13 residues. CDR1 is SNHLY and CDR2 is FYNNEI in the germline V gene. The V gene lost 6 bases and the J gene lost 5 bases, with 13 bases spanning the gap. This chain's CDR3 is CASSPQQVYGYTF. Here the CDR3 DNA reads TGTGCCAGCAGCCCCCAACAGGTATATGGCTACACCTTC.

The rearrangement joins TRBV14 to TRBJ1-2, with D maybe TRBD1 (6 bases). Germline values: CDR1 SGHDN, CDR2 FVKESK. The CDR3 totals 13 residues. V dropped 2 bases and J dropped 7 bases, with 11 bases sitting between them. DNA for the CDR3: TGTGCCAGCAGCCAACAGGGGTATGGTGGCTACACCTTC. Protein product: CASSQQGYGGYTF.